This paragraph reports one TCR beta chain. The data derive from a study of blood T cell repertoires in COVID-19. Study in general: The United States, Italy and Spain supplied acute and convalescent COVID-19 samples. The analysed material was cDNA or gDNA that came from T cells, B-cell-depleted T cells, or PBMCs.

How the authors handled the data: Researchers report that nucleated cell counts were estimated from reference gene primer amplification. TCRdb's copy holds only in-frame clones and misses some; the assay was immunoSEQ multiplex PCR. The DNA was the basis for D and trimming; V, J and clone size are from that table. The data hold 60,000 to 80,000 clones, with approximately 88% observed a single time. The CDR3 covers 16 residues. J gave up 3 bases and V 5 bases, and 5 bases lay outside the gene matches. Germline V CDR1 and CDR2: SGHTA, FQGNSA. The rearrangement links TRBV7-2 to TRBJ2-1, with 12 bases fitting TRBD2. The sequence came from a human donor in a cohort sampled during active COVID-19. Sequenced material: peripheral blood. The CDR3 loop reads CASSPRLAGDYNEQFF. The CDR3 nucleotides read TGTGCCAGCAGCCCGAGACTAGCGGGGGACTACAATGAGCAGTTCTTC.